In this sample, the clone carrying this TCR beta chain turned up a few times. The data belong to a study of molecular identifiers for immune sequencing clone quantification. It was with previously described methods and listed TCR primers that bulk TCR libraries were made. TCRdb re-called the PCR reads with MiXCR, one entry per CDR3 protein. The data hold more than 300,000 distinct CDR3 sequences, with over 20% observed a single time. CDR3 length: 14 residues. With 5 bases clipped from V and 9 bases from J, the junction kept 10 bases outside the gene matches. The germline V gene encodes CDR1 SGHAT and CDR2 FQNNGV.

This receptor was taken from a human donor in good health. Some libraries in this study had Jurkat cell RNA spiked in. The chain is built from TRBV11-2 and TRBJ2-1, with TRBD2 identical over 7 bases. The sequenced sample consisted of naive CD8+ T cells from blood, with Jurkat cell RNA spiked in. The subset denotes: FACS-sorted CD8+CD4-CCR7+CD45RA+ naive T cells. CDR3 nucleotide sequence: TGTGCCAGCAGCGTGATTACTAGCGAGACTGAGCAGTTCTTC. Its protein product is CASSVITSETEQFF. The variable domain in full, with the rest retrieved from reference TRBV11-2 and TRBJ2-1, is EAGVAQSPRYKIIEKRQSVAFWCNPISGHATLYWYQQILGQGPKLLIQFQNNGVVDDSQLPKDRFSAERLKGVDSTLKIQPAKLEDSAVYLCASSVITSETEQFFGPGTRLTVL.